Reported below is one T cell receptor beta chain. Clones were sequenced by immunoSEQ multiplex PCR, and TCRdb holds only the in-frame ones, with some missing. This repertoire shows about 58,000 clones, more than 85% found once; its top ten account for roughly 8%. Germline V gives CDR1 MNHEY, CDR2 SVGAGI. The CDR3 runs to 15 residues. Between the trimmed V and J ends, which lost 2 bases and 3 bases, there was a span of 11 bases. The data were taken from a study of blood T cell repertoires in COVID-19. This TCR derives from a woman in her sixties or seventies with active COVID-19. Input material: peripheral blood. V is TRBV6-5 and J is TRBJ1-5; D ambiguous. CDR3 sequence reads: CASSYGSGVNQPQHF. DNA for the CDR3: TGTGCCAGCAGTTACGGGAGCGGAGTCAATCAGCCCCAGCATTTT.